This T cell receptor (beta chain) was profiled in a study of cytomegalovirus exposure and HLA in healthy donors. Study-wide findings and caveats: V- and J-gene trimming of TCR beta was linked (in a later analysis) to a missense DCLRE1C variant. A later examination showed that TCR association rates differed by HLA locus, with DRB1 most and HLA-C fewest. Across donors, presence/absence analyses took sequencing depth to be roughly uniform.

CDR3 length: 14 residues. The V gene's germline CDR1 is SGHVS and CDR2 FNYEAQ. The junction had 6 bases not matched to a gene; V was cut back by 5 bases and J by 6 bases. As concerns this clone: What it recognizes is unknown.

13 Jbeta primers and 60 Vbeta primers were used for the PCR. Produced via immunoSEQ multiplex PCR; TCRdb's table is partial and in-frame only. Among under 80,000 clones listed, over 70% were seen once. The chain employs TRBV7-6 and TRBJ2-1, with 8 bases matching TRBD2. The sample taken for sequencing was PBMCs. The source of this sequence is a woman aged 40 to 50 in good health and CMV-seronegative. The CDR3 spells CASSPPTSGNEQFF. As DNA, the CDR3 is TGTGCCAGCAGCCCTCCTACTAGCGGCAATGAGCAGTTCTTC.